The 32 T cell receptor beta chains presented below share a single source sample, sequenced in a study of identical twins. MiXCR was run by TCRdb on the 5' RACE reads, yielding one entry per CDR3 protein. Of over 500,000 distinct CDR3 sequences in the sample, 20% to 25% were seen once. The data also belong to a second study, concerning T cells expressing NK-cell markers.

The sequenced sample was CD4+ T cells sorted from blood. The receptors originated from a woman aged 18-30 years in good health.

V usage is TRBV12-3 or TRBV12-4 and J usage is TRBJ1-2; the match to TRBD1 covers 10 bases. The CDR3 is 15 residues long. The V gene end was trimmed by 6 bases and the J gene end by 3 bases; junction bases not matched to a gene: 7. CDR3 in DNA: TGTGCCAGCAGCAAGACAGGGGGCGGCTACTATGGCTACACCTTC. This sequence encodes CASSKTGGGYYGYTF.

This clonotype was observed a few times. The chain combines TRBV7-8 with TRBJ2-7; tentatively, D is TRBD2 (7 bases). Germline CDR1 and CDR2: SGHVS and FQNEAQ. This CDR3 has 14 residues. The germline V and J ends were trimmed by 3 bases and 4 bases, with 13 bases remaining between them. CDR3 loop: CASSLGGAGYEQYF. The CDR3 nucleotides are TGTGCCAGCAGCTTGGGGGGGGCCGGGTACGAGCAGTACTTC.

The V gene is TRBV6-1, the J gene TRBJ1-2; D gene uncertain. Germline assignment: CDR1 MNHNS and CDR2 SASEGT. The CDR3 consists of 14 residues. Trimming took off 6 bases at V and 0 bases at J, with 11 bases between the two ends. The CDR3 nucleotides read TGTGCCAGCAGCCTAACAGATACTAACTATGGCTACACCTTC. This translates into CASSLTDTNYGYTF.

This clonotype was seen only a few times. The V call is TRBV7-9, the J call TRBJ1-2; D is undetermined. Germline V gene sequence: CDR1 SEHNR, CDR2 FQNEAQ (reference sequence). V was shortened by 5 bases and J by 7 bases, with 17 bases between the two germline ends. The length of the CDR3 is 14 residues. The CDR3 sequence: CASSPWARALGYTF. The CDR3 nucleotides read TGTGCCAGCAGCCCATGGGCTAGGGCTCTTGGCTACACCTTC.

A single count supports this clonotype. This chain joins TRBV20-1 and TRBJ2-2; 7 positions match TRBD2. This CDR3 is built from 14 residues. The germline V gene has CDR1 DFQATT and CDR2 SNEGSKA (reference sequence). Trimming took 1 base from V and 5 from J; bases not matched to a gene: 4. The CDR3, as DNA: TGCAGTGCTAGAGCGGGAGGACGTACCGGGGAGCTGTTTTTT. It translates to CSARAGGRTGELFF.

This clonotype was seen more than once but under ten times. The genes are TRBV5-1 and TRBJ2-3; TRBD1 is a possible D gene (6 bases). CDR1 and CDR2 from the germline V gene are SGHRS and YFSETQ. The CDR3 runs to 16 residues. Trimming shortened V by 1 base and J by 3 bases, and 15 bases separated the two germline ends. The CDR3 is CASSLLGPQGTDTQYF. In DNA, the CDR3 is TGCGCCAGCAGCTTGTTGGGCCCACAGGGAACAGATACGCAGTATTTT.

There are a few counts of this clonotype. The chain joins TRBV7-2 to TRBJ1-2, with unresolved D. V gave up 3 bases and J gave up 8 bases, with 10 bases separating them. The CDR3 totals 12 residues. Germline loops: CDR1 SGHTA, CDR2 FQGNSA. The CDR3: CASSFSQAGYTF. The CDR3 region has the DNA TGTGCCAGCAGCTTTAGTCAGGCGGGCTACACCTTC.

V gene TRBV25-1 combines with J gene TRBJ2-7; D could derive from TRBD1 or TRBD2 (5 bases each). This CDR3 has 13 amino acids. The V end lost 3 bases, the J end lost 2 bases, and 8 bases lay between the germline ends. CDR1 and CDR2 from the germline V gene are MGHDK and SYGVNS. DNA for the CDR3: TGTGCCAGCAGTGATGGGGGTACCTACGAGCAGTACTTC. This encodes CASSDGGTYEQYF.

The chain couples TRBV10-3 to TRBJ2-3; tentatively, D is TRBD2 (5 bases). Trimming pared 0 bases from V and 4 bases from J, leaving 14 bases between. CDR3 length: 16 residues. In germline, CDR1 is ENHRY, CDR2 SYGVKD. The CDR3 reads CAISESLAAVADTQYF. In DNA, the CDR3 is TGTGCCATCAGTGAGTCGCTAGCTGCGGTGGCAGATACGCAGTATTTT.

The chain's CDR3 is CASTVQGSSHGYTF. In nucleotides, the CDR3 is TGCGCCAGCACCGTACAGGGTAGTAGCCATGGCTACACCTTC. This rearrangement joins TRBV5-1 to TRBJ1-2; TRBD1 is a possible D gene (6 bases). Per germline, CDR1 SGHRS and CDR2 YFSETQ. The CDR3 consists of 14 residues. V was cut by 6 bases and J by 6 bases, with 18 bases left in between.

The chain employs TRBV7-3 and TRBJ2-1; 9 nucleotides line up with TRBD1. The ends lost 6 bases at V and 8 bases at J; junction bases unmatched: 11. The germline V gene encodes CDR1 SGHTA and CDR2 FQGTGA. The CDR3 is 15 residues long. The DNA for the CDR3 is TGTGCCAGCAGTGCCCAACCGGGACAGGGCCATGAGCAGTTCTTC. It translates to CASSAQPGQGHEQFF.

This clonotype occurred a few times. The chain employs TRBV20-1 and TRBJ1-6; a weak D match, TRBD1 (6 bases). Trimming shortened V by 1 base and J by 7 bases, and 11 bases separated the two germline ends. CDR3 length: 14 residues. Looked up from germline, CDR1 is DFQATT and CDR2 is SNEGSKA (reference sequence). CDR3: CSARGRGRNSPLHF. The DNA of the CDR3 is TGCAGTGCTAGAGGGAGGGGGAGAAATTCACCCCTCCACTTT.

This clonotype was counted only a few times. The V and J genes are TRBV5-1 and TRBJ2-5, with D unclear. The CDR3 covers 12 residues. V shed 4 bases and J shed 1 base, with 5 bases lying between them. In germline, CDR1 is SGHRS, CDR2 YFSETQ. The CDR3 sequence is CASSEPQETQYF. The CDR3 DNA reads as TGCGCCAGCAGCGAGCCCCAAGAGACCCAGTACTTC. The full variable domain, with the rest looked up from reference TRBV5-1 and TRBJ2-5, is KAGVTQTPRYLIKTRGQQVTLSCSPISGHRSVSWYQQTPGQGLQFLFEYFSETQRNKGNFPGRFSGRQFSNSRSEMNVSTLELGDSALYLCASSEPQETQYFGPGTRLLVL.

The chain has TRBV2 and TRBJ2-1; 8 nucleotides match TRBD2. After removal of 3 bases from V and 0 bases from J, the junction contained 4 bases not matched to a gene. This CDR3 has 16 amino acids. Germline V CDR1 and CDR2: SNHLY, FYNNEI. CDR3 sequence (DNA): TGTGCCAGCAGTGATCAGGCGGGAGGCTCCTACAATGAGCAGTTCTTC. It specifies CASSDQAGGSYNEQFF.

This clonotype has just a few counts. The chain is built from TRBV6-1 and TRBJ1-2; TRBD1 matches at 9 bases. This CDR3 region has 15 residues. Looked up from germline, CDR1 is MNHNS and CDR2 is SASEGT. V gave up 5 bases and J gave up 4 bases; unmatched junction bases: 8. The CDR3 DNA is TGTGCCAGCAGTCCCCACGGGACAGGGTCCTATGGCTACACCTTC. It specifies CASSPHGTGSYGYTF.

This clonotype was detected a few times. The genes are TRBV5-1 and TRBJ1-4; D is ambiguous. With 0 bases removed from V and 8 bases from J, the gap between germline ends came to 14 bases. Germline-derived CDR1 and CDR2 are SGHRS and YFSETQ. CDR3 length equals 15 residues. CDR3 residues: CASSLGSDPGEKLFF. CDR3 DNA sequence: TGCGCCAGCAGCTTGGGCAGTGACCCCGGAGAAAAACTGTTTTTT.

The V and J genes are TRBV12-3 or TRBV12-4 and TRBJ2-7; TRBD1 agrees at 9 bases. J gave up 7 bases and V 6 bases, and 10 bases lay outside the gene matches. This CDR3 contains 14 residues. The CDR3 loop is CASRLGQGPGEQYF. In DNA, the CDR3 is TGTGCCAGCAGACTCGGACAGGGGCCGGGGGAGCAGTACTTC.

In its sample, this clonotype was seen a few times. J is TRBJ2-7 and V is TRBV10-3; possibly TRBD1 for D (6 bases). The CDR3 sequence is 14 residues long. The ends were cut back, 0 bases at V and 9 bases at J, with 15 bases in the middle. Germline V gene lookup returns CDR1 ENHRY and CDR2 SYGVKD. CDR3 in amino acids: CAISESTTGRGQYF. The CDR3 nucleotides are TGTGCCATCAGTGAGTCAACGACAGGTAGGGGGCAGTACTTC.

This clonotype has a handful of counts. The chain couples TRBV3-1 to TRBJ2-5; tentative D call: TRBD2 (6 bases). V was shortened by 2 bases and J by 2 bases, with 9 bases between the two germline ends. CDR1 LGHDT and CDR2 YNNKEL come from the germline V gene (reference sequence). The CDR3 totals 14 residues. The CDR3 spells CASSQLRDQETQYF. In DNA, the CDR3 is TGTGCCAGCAGCCAACTGCGGGATCAAGAGACCCAGTACTTC.

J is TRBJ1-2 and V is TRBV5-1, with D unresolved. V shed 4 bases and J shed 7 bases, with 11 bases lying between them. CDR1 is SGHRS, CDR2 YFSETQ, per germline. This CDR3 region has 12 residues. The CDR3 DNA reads TGCGCCAGCAGCCCTGGTTTGGTTGGCTACACCTTC. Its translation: CASSPGLVGYTF. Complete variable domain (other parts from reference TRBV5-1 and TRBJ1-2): KAGVTQTPRYLIKTRGQQVTLSCSPISGHRSVSWYQQTPGQGLQFLFEYFSETQRNKGNFPGRFSGRQFSNSRSEMNVSTLELGDSALYLCASSPGLVGYTFGSGTRLTVV.

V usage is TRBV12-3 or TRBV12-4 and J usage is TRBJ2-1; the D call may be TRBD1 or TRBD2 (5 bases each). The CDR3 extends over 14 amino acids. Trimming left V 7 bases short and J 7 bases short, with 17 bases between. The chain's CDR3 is CASTSRRGRNEQFF. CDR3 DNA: TGTGCCAGCACCTCCCGAAGGGGACGTAATGAGCAGTTCTTC.

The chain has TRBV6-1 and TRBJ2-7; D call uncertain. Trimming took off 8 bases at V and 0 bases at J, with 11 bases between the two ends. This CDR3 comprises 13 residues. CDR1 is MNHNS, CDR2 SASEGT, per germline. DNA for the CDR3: TGTGCCAGCTATGCGTATAGCTCCTACGAGCAGTACTTC. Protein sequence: CASYAYSSYEQYF.

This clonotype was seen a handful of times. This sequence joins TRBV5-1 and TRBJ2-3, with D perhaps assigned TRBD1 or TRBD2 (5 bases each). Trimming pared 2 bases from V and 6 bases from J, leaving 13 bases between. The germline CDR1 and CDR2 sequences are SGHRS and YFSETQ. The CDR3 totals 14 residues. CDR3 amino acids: CASSLRGPGDTQYF. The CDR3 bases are TGCGCCAGCAGCTTACGGGGACCAGGGGATACGCAGTATTTT.

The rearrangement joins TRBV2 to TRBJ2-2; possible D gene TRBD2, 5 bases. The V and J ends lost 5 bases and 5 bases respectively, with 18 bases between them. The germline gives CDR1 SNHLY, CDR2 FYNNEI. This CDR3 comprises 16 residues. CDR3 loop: CASSPDRSRATGELFF. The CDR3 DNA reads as TGTGCCAGCAGTCCGGACCGATCGAGGGCGACCGGGGAGCTGTTTTTT.

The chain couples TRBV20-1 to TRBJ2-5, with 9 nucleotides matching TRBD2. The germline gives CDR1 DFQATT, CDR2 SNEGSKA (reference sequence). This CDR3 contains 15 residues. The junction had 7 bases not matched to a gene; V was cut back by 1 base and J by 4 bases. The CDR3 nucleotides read TGCAGTGCTAGAGGGGTTAGCGGGGGTCCAGAGACCCAGTACTTC. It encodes CSARGVSGGPETQYF.

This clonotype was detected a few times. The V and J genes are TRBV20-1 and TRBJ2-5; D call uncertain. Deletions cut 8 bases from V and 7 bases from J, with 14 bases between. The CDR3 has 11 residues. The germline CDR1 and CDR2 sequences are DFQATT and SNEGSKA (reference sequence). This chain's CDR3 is CSWHGRVTQYF. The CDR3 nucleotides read TGCAGTTGGCACGGGCGAGTGACCCAGTACTTC.

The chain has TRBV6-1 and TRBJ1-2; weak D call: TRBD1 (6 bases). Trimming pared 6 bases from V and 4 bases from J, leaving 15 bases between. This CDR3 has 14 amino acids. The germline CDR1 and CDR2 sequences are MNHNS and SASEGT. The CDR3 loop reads CASSLSGQSYGYTF. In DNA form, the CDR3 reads TGTGCCAGCAGCCTATCGGGACAAAGCTATGGCTACACCTTC.

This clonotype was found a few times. CDR3 DNA: TGTGCCAGCACCCCAAGCGGGGCTGGAGATACGCAGTATTTT. Translated: CASTPSGAGDTQYF. V and J are TRBV9 and TRBJ2-3, with 7 bases fitting TRBD2. From germline, CDR1 is SGDLS and CDR2 YYNGEE. The junction had 9 bases not matched to a gene; V was cut back by 6 bases and J by 5 bases. CDR3 length: 14 residues.

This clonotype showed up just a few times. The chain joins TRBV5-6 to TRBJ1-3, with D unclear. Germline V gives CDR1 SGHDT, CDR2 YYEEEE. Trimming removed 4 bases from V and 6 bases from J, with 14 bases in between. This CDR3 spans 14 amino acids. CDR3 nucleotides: TGTGCCAGCAGCCGCAGAGGGCTCGAAAACACCATATATTTT. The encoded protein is CASSRRGLENTIYF.

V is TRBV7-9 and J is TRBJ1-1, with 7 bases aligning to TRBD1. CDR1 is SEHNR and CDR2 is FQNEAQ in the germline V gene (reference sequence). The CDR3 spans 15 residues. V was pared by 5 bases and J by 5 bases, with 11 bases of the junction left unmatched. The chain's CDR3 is CASSAIKGARTEAFF. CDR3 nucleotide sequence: TGTGCCAGCAGCGCCATTAAGGGGGCAAGGACTGAAGCTTTCTTT. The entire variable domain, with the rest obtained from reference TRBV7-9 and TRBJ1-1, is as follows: DTGVSQNPRHKITKRGQNVTFRCDPISEHNRLYWYRQTLGQGPEFLTYFQNEAQLEKSRLLSDRFSAERPKGSFSTLEIQRTEQGDSAMYLCASSAIKGARTEAFFGQGTRLTVV.

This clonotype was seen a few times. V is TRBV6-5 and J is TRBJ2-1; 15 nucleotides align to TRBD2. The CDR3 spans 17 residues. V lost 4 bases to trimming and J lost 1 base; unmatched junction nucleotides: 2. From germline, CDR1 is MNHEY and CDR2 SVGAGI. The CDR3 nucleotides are TGTGCCAGCAGTTCCGGGACTAGCGGGGGGTCCTACAATGAGCAGTTCTTC. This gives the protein CASSSGTSGGSYNEQFF.

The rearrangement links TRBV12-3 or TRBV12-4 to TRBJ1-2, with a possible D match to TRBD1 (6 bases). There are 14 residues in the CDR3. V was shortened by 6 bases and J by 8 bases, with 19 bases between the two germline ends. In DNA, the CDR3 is TGTGCCAGCAGCTTGGGAGGGGGTCCTTGGGGCTACACCTTC. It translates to CASSLGGGPWGYTF.